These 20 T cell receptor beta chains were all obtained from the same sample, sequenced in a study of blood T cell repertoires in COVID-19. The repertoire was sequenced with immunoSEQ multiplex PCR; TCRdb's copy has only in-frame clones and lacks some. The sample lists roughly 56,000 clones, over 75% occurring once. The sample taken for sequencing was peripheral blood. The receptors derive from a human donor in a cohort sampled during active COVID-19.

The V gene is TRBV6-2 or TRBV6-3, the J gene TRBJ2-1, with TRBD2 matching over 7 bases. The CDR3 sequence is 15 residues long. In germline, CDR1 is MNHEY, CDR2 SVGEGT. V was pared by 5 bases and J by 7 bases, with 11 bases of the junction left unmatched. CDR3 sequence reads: CASSRLAPGGNEQFF. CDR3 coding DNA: TGTGCCAGCAGTCGACTAGCACCTGGGGGAAATGAGCAGTTCTTC.

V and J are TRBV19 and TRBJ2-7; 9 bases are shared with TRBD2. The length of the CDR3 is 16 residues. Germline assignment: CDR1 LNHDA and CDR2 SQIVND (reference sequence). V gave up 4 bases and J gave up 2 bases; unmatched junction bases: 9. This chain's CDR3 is CASSRPSSGITYEQYF. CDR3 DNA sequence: TGTGCCAGTAGTAGGCCGTCTAGCGGGATAACCTACGAGCAGTACTTC.

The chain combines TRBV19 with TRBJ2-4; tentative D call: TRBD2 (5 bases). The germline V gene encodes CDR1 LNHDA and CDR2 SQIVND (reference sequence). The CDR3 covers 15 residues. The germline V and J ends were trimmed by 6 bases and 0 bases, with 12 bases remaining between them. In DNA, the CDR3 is TGTGCCAGTAGCCAAGCGGTCCCAGCCAAAAACATTCAGTACTTC. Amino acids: CASSQAVPAKNIQYF.

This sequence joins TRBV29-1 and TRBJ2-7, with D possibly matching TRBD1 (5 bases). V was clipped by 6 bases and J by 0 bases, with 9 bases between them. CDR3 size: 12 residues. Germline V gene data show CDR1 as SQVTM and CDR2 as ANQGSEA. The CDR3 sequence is CSVLRASYEQYF. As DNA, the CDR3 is TGCAGCGTCCTCAGGGCCTCCTACGAGCAGTACTTC.

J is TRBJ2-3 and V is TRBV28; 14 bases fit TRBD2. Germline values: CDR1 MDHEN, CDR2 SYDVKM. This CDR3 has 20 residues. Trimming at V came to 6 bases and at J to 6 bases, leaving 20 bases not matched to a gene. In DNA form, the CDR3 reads TGTGCCAGCAGGCCCGCCGTCAACCCGGGACTAGCGGGAGCATCGGATACGCAGTATTTT. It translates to CASRPAVNPGLAGASDTQYF.

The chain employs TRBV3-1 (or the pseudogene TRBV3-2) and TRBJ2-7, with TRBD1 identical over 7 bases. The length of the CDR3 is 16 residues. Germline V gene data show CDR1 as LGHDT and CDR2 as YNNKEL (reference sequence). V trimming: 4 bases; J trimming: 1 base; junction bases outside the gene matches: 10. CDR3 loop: CASSPSSAGGSYEQYF. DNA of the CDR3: TGTGCCAGCAGCCCGTCTTCGGCAGGGGGATCCTACGAGCAGTACTTC.

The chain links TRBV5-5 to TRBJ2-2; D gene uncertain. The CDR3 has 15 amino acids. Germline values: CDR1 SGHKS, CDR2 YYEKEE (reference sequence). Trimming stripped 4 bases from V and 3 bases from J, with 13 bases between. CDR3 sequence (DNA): TGTGCCAGCAGCCCCCTGTTCCGGTACACCGGGGAGCTGTTTTTT. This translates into CASSPLFRYTGELFF.

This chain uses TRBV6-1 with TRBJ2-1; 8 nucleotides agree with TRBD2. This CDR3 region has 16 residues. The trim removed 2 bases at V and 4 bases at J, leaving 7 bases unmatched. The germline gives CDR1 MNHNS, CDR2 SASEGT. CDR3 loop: CASSEFGTRPYNEQFF. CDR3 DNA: TGTGCCAGCAGTGAATTCGGGACTAGACCTTACAATGAGCAGTTCTTC.

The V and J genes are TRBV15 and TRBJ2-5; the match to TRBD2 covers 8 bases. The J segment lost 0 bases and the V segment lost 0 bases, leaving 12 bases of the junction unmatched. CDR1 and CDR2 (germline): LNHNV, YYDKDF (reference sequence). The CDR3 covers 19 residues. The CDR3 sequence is CATSREGLRGGGYQETQYF. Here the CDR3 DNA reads TGTGCCACCAGCAGAGAGGGGCTTAGGGGCGGGGGGTACCAAGAGACCCAGTACTTC.

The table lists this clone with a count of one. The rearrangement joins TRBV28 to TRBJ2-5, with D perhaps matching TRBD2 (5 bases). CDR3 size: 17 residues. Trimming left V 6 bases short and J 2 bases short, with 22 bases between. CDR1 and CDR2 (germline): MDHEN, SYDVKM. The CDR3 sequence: CASSQPPGRDGQETQYF. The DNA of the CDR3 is TGTGCCAGCAGCCAACCCCCCGGACGGGATGGACAAGAGACCCAGTACTTC.

The CDR3 DNA reads as TGCGCCAGCAGTGACTCGTGGGGGGGCTGGGATTCACCCCTCCACTTT. Encoded protein: CASSDSWGGWDSPLHF. The rearrangement joins TRBV10-2 to TRBJ1-6; tentative D call: TRBD1 (6 bases). The V and J ends lost 3 bases and 8 bases respectively, with 17 bases between them. Germline CDR1 reads WSHSY; CDR2 reads SAAADI. This CDR3 spans 16 amino acids.

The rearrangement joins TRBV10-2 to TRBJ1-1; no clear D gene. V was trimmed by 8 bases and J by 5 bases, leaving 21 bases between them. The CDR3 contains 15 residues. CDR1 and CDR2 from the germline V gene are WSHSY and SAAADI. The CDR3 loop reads CASGLGMGGPTEAFF. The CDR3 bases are TGCGCCAGCGGGTTAGGGATGGGAGGGCCAACTGAAGCTTTCTTT.

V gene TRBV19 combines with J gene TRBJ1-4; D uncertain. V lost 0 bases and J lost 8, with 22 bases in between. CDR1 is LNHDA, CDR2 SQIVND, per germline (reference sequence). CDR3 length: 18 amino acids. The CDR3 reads CASSIDLRETAGEEKLFF. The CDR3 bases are TGTGCCAGTAGTATAGATCTAAGGGAGACGGCCGGGGAGGAAAAACTGTTTTTT.

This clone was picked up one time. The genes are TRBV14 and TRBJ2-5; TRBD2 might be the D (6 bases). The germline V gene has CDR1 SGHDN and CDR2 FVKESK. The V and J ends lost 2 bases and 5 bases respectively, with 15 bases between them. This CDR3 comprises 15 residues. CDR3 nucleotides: TGTGCCAGCAGCCAAAATATGGCCAGCGGGGAGACCCAGTACTTC. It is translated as CASSQNMASGETQYF.

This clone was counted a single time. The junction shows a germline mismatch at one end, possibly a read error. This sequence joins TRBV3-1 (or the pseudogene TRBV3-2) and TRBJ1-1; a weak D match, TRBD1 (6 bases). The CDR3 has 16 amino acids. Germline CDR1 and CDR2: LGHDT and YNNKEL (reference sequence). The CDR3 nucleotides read TGTGTCAGCAGCCAATATGACAGGCGAATGAACACTGAAGCTTTCTTT. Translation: CVSSQYDRRMNTEAFF.

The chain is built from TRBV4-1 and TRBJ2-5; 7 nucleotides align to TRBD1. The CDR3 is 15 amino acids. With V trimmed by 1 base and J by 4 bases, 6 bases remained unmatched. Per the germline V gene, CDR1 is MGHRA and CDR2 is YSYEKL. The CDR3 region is CASSQAGTVGETQYF. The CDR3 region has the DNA TGCGCCAGCAGCCAAGCCGGGACAGTTGGAGAGACCCAGTACTTC.

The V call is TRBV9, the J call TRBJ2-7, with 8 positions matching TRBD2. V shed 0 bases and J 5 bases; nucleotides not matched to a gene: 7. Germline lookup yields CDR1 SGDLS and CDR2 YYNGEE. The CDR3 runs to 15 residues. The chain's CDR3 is CASSVAGGPIDEQYF. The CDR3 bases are TGTGCCAGCAGCGTAGCGGGAGGGCCAATAGACGAGCAGTACTTC.

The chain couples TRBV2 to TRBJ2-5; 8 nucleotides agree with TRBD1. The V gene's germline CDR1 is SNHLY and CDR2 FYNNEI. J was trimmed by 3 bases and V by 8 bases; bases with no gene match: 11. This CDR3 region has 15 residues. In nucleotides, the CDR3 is TGTGCCAGCTTCTCCAGGGGGCGCGGGGAAGAGACCCAGTACTTC. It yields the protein CASFSRGRGEETQYF. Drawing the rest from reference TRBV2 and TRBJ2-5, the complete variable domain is EPEVTQTPSHQVTQMGQEVILRCVPISNHLYFYWYRQILGQKVEFLVSFYNNEISEKSEIFDDQFSVERPDGSNFTLKIRSTKLEDSAMYFCASFSRGRGEETQYFGPGTRLLVL.

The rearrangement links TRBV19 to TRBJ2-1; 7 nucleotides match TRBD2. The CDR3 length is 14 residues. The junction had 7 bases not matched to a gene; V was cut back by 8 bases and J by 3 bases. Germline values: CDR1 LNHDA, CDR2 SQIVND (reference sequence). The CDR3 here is CASGLAGLYNEQFF. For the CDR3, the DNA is TGTGCCAGTGGCTTAGCGGGCCTCTACAATGAGCAGTTCTTC.

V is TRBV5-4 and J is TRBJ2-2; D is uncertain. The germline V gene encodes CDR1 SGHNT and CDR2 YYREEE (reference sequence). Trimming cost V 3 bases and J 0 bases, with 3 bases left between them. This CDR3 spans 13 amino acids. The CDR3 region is CASSYTNTGELFF. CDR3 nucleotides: TGTGCCAGCAGCTACACGAACACCGGGGAGCTGTTTTTT.